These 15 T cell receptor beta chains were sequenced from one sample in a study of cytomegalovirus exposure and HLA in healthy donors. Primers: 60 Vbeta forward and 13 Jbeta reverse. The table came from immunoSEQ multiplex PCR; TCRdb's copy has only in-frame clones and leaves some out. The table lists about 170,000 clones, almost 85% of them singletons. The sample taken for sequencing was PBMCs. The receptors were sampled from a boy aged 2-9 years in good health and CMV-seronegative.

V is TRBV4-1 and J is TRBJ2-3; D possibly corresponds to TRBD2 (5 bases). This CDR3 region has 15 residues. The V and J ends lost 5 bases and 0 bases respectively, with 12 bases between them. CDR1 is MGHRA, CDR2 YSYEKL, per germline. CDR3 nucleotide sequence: TGCGCCAGCAGCGACCGAGACTACAGCACAGATACGCAGTATTTT. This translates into CASSDRDYSTDTQYF.

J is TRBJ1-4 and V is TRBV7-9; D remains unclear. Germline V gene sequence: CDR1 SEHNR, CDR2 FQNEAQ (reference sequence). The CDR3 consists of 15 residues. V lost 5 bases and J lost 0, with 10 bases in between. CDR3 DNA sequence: TGTGCCAGCAGCCTAGGGCGGACAACTAATGAAAAACTGTTTTTT. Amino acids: CASSLGRTTNEKLFF.

For the CDR3, the DNA is TGTGCCCCCTTGCCCCAGCATTTT. Encoded protein: CAPLPQHF. The V and J genes are TRBV21-1 and TRBJ1-5. TRBV21-1 is an annotated pseudogene. This CDR3 is built from 8 residues.

Here the CDR3 reads CASSPDIIGRTNEQFF. CDR3 nucleotides: TGTGCCAGCTCACCAGATATAATCGGGAGGACCAATGAGCAGTTCTTC. The J gene is TRBJ2-1, the V gene TRBV18; TRBD2 matches at 7 bases. The CDR3 contains 16 residues. V lost 2 bases and J lost 6; bases outside the gene matches: 10. Germline CDR1 reads KGHSH; CDR2 reads LQKENI. Full variable domain (rest looked up from reference TRBV18 and TRBJ2-1): NAGVMQNPRHLVRRRGQEARLRCSPMKGHSHVYWYRQLPEEGLKFMVYLQKENIIDESGMPKERFSAEFPKEGPSILRIQQVVRGDSAAYFCASSPDIIGRTNEQFFGPGTRLTVL.

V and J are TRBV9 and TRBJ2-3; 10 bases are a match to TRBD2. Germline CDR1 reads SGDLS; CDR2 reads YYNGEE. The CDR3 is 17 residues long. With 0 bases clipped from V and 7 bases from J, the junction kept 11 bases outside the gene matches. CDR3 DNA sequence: TGTGCCAGCAGCGTAGTTCAAGTGCCTAGCGGGAGTTATACGCAGTATTTT. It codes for CASSVVQVPSGSYTQYF. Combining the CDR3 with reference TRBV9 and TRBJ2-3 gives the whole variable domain DSGVTQTPKHLITATGQRVTLRCSPRSGDLSVYWYQQSLDQGLQFLIQYYNGEERAKGNILERFSAQQFPDLHSELNLSSLELGDSALYFCASSVVQVPSGSYTQYFGPGTRLTVL.

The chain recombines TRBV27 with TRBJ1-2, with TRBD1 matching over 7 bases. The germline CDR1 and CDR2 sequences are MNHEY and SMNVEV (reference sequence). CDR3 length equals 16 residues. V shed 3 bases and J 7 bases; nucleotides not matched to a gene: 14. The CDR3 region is CASSFVGTVLRSGYTF. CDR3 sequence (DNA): TGTGCCAGCAGTTTCGTCGGGACAGTACTTAGATCTGGCTACACCTTC.

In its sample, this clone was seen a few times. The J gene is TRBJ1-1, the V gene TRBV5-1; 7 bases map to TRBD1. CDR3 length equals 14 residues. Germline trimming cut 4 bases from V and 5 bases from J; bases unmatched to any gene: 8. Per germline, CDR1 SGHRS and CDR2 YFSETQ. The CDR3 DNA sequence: TGCGCCAGCAGCACACAGGGGTCGGGGACTGAAGCTTTCTTT. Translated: CASSTQGSGTEAFF.

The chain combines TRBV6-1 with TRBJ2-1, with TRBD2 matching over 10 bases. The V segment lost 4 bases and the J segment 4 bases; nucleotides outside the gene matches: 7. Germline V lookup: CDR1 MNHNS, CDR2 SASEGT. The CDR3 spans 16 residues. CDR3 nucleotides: TGTGCCAGCAGTGTAGCGGGAGGCCGGATTTACAATGAGCAGTTCTTC. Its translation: CASSVAGGRIYNEQFF.

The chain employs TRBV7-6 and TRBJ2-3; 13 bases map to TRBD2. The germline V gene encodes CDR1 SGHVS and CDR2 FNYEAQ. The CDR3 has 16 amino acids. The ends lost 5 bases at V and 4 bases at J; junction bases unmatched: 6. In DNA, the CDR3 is TGTGCCAGCAGCCTACGGACTAGCGGGAGCGCAGATACGCAGTATTTT. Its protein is CASSLRTSGSADTQYF.

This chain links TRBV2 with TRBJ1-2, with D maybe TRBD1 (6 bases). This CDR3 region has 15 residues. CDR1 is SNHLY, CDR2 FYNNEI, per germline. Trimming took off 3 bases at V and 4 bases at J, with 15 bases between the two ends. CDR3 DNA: TGTGCCAGCAGTGAGATGGGGGCGCCGGGCTATGGCTACACCTTC. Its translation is CASSEMGAPGYGYTF.

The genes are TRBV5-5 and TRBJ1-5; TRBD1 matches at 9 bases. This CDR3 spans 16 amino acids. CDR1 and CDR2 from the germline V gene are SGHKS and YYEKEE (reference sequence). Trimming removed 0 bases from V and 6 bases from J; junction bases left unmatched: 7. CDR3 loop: CASSLGFPTGGQPQHF. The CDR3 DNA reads TGTGCCAGCAGCTTGGGCTTCCCGACAGGGGGTCAGCCCCAGCATTTT.

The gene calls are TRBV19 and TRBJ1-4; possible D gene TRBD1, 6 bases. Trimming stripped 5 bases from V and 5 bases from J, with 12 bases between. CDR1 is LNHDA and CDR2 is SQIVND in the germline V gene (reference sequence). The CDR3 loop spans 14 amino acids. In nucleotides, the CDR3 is TGTGCCAGTAGTTATGGACAGCTAAATGAAAAACTGTTTTTT. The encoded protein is CASSYGQLNEKLFF.

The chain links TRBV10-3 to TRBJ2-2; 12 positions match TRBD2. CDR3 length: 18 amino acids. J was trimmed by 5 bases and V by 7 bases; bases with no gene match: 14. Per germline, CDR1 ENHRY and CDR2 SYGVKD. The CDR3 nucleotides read TGTGCCATCAAGGCTAGCGGGAGGGCCGGGGATTATACCGGGGAGCTGTTTTTT. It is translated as CAIKASGRAGDYTGELFF.

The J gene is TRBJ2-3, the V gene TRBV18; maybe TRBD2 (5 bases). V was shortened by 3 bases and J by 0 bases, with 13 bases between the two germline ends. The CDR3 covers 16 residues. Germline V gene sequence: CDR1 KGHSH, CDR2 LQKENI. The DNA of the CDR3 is TGTGCCAGCTCACCCCAAGTGGGAGCTAGCACAGATACGCAGTATTTT. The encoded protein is CASSPQVGASTDTQYF.

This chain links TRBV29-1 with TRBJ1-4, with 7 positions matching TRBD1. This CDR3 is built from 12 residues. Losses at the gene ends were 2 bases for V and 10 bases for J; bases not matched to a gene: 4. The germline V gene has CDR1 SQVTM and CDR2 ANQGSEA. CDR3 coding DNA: TGCAGCGTTGAATACAGGGGTGGAAAACTGTTTTTT. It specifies CSVEYRGGKLFF.